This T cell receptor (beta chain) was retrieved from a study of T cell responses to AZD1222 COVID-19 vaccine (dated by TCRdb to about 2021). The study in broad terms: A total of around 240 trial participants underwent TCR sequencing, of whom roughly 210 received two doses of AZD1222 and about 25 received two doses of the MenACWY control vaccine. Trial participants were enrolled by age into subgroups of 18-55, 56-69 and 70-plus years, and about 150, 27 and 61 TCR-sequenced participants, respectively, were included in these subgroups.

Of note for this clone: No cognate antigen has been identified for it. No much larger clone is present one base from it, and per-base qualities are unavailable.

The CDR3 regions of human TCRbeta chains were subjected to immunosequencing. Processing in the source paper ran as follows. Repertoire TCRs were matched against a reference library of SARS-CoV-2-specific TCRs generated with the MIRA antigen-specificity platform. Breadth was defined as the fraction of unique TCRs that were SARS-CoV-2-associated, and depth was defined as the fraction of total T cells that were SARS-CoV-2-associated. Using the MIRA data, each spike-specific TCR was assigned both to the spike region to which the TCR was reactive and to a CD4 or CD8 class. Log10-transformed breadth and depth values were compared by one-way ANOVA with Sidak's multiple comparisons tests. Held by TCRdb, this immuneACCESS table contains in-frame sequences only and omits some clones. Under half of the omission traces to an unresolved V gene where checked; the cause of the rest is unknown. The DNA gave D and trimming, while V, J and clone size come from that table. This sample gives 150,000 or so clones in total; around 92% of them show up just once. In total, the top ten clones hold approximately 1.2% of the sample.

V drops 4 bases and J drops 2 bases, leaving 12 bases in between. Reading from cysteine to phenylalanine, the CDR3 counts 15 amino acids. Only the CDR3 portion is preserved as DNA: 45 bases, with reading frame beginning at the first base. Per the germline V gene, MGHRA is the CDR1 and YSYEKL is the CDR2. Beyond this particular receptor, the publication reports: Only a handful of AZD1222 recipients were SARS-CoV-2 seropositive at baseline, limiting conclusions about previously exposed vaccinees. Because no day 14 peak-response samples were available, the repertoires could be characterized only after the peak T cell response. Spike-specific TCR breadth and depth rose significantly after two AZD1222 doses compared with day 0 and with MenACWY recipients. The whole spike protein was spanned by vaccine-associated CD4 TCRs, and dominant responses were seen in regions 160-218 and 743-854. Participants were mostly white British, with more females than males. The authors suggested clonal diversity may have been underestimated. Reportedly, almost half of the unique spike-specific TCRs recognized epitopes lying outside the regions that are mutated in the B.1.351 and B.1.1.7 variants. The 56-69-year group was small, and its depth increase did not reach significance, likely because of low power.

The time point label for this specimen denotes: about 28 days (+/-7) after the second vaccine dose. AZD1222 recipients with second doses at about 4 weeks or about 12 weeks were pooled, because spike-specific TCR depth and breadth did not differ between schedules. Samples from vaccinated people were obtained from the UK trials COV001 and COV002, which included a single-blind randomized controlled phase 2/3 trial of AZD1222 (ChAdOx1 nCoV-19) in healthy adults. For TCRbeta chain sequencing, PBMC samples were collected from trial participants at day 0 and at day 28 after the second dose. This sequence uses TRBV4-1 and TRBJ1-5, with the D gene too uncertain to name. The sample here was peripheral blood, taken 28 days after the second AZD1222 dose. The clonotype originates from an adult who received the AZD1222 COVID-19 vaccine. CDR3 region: CASSPRPLGNQPQHF. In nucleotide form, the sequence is TGCGCCAGCAGCCCCCGACCCCTAGGCAATCAGCCCCAGCATTTT.